Listed below are T cell receptor beta chains from one sample, sequenced in a study of T-cell reconstitution after alpha-beta-depleted transplantation in children. TCRdb reprocessed the PCR reads via MiXCR and lists one record per CDR3 protein. The data contain some 220,000 distinct CDR3 sequences, roughly 11% of them singletons. The starting material was PBMCs, obtained before TCRalphabeta/CD19-depleted stem cell transplant. These receptors were obtained from a child younger than two with acute myeloid leukemia, due to receive a stem cell transplant. The conserved cysteine and the conserved F or W are not part of the CDR3 here. The order of the fields is V gene, J gene, CDR3 protein.

>TRBV5-1|TRBJ1-2
ASTPTGKDYGYT
>TRBV6-5|TRBJ2-1
ASSYSAASPYNEQF
>TRBV7-2|TRBJ1-2
ASSLLRGLNYGYT
>TRBV7-9|TRBJ1-1
ASSYTTENTEAF
>TRBV30|TRBJ1-5
AWNRAKNQPQH
>TRBV28|TRBJ2-7
ASIQGSWGSLH
>TRBV27|TRBJ2-7
ASRGNSYEQY
>TRBV12-3/TRBV12-4|TRBJ1-6
ASSFGGPPLH
>TRBV27|TRBJ1-2
ASSLSRGAGYGYT
>TRBV15|TRBJ1-1
ATSRDRHEAF
>TRBV6-6|TRBJ1-5
ASSGLGFSNQPQH
>TRBV28|TRBJ2-1
ASSIGKDEQF
>TRBV29-1|TRBJ2-6
SVGVVGTGFPGANVLT
>TRBV10-3|TRBJ2-7
AIRERAGGEQY
>TRBV7-8|TRBJ2-7
ASARSNWEPSYEQY
>TRBV2|TRBJ2-5
ASVGQGMWETQY
>TRBV6-1|TRBJ2-1
ASRLRTSGRTTNEQF
>TRBV12-3/TRBV12-4|TRBJ2-2
ASSSGTGAGELF
>TRBV5-4|TRBJ2-7
ASSWAGVSYEQY
>TRBV5-8|TRBJ1-5
ASSVDRGNQPQH
>TRBV7-2|TRBJ1-3
ASSPDISGNTIY
>TRBV5-1|TRBJ2-5
ASSSVPGTQETQY
>TRBV7-2|TRBJ2-5
ASSLVREETQY
>TRBV20-1|TRBJ1-2
SAAGDYGYT
>TRBV6-2/TRBV6-3|TRBJ1-2
ASTMRGSTSYGYT
>TRBV5-1|TRBJ2-1
ASSHRLAGGGNEQF
>TRBV7-2|TRBJ2-7
ASSYRVPLGLEQY
>TRBV20-1|TRBJ1-3
SARGTGDAGNTIY